These T cell receptor beta chains were read from a single sample in a study of T-cell reconstitution after alpha-beta-depleted transplantation in children. TCRdb ran MiXCR on the PCR reads and lists one entry per CDR3 protein. The data contain around 380,000 distinct CDR3 sequences, roughly 11% of them singletons. The sequencing used PBMCs from the stem cell graft donor, collected from the stem cell graft. The receptor set was obtained from a human donor who donated a stem cell graft to a child with acute myeloid leukemia. The CDR3 runs from the conserved cysteine through the conserved F or W. Each record gives: J gene, V gene, D gene, clone size, CDR3 protein, CDR3 DNA. A D gene is named only where the DNA matches it firmly. Not every row has a clone size; where given, it reads once, few, many or a size class.

J gene: TRBJ2-7
V gene: TRBV7-2
D gene: TRBD1
clone size: NA
CDR3 protein: CASSSIRDRDLYEQYF
CDR3 DNA: TGTGCCAGCAGCTCGATCCGGGACAGGGACCTCTACGAGCAGTACTTC

J gene: TRBJ2-5
V gene: TRBV7-7
D gene: NA
clone size: many
CDR3 protein: CASSSMGGVETQYF
CDR3 DNA: TGTGCTAGCAGCTCAATGGGGGGCGTTGAGACCCAGTACTTC

J gene: TRBJ1-2
V gene: TRBV18
D gene: NA
clone size: NA
CDR3 protein: CASSPPWGAVSNYGYTF
CDR3 DNA: TGTGCCAGCTCACCACCATGGGGGGCCGTGTCAAACTATGGCTACACCTTC

J gene: TRBJ2-5
V gene: TRBV5-1
D gene: TRBD1
clone size: many
CDR3 protein: CASSSIMTGLRRETQYF
CDR3 DNA: TGCGCCAGCAGCTCAATAATGACAGGGTTAAGGAGAGAGACCCAGTACTTC

J gene: TRBJ1-1
V gene: TRBV6-1
D gene: TRBD1
clone size: few
CDR3 protein: CASSGVWGQVNTEAFF
CDR3 DNA: TGTGCCAGCAGTGGGGTCTGGGGACAGGTAAACACTGAAGCTTTCTTT

J gene: TRBJ1-1
V gene: TRBV5-5
D gene: TRBD1
clone size: few
CDR3 protein: CASSLQGAENTEAFF
CDR3 DNA: TGTGCCAGCAGCTTGCAGGGGGCGGAGAACACTGAAGCTTTCTTT

J gene: TRBJ2-4
V gene: TRBV2
D gene: NA
clone size: few
CDR3 protein: CASSDDLSGNIQYF
CDR3 DNA: TGTGCCAGCAGTGATGACCTTTCTGGAAACATTCAGTACTTC

J gene: TRBJ1-2
V gene: TRBV29-1
D gene: TRBD1
clone size: NA
CDR3 protein: CSVDRAHYGYTF
CDR3 DNA: TGCAGCGTCGACAGGGCACACTATGGCTACACCTTC

J gene: TRBJ2-7
V gene: TRBV18
D gene: NA
clone size: few
CDR3 protein: CASSPGLRPLEQYF
CDR3 DNA: TGTGCCAGCTCACCGGGACTCCGCCCTCTCGAGCAGTACTTC

J gene: TRBJ2-1
V gene: TRBV5-6
D gene: NA
clone size: few
CDR3 protein: CASSWGVSRADEQFF
CDR3 DNA: TGTGCCAGCAGCTGGGGGGTCTCCAGGGCAGATGAGCAGTTCTTC

J gene: TRBJ2-1
V gene: TRBV5-1
D gene: TRBD2
clone size: NA
CDR3 protein: CASSLSTGGPYEQFF
CDR3 DNA: TGCGCCAGCAGCTTGTCTACGGGGGGGCCGTATGAGCAGTTCTTC

J gene: TRBJ2-5
V gene: TRBV20-1
D gene: NA
clone size: few
CDR3 protein: CSAERLYQETQYF
CDR3 DNA: TGCAGTGCAGAACGACTGTACCAAGAGACCCAGTACTTC

J gene: TRBJ2-3
V gene: TRBV5-4
D gene: TRBD2
clone size: NA
CDR3 protein: CASSLAPGLAGYGPDTQYF
CDR3 DNA: TGTGCCAGCAGCTTGGCCCCGGGACTAGCGGGGTACGGGCCAGATACGCAGTATTTT

J gene: TRBJ2-2
V gene: TRBV11-3
D gene: NA
clone size: few
CDR3 protein: CASSPRGVTGELFF
CDR3 DNA: TGTGCCAGCAGTCCGAGGGGGGTCACCGGGGAGCTGTTTTTT

J gene: TRBJ2-5
V gene: TRBV24-1
D gene: TRBD1
clone size: NA
CDR3 protein: CATIYSRGLQETQYF
CDR3 DNA: TGTGCCACCATTTATTCCAGGGGGCTTCAAGAGACCCAGTACTTC

J gene: TRBJ2-7
V gene: TRBV27
D gene: TRBD2
clone size: few
CDR3 protein: CASKLGTSGVYEQYF
CDR3 DNA: TGTGCCAGCAAGCTCGGGACTAGCGGGGTCTACGAGCAGTACTTC

J gene: TRBJ2-7
V gene: TRBV4-1
D gene: NA
clone size: NA
CDR3 protein: CASSQAYTYEQYF
CDR3 DNA: TGCGCCAGCAGCCAGGCCTATACCTACGAGCAGTACTTC